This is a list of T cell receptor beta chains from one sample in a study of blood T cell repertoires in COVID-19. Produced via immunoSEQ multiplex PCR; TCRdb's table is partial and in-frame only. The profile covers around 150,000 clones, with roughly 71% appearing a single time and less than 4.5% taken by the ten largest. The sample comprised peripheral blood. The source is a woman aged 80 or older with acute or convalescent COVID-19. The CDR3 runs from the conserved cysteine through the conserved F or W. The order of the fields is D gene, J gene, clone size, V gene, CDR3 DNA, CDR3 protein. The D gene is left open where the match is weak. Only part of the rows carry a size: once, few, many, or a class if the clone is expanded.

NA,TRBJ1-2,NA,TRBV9,TGTGCCAGCAGCGCAAACTATGGCTACACCTTC,CASSANYGYTF
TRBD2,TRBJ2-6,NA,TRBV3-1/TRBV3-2,TGTGCCAGCAGCCAACCACTAGCGGGAGGGCCCGATTCTGGGGCCAACGTCCTGACTTTC,CASSQPLAGGPDSGANVLTF
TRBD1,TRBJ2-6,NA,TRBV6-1,TGTGCCAGCAGTGTTCATCCAGGGGGTTCCGATCCTGGGGCCAACGTCCTGACTTTC,CASSVHPGGSDPGANVLTF
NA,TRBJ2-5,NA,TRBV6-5,TGTGCCAGCAGTCTGTCCCGAGGGCAAGAGACCCAGTACTTC,CASSLSRGQETQYF
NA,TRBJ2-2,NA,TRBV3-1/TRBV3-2,TGTGCCAGCAGCCAAGAGTCACTAGTTGGGGAGCTGTTTTTT,CASSQESLVGELFF
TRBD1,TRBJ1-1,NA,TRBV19,TGTGCCAGTAGTGGGCGGGGACAGGTCAACACTGAAGCTTTCTTT,CASSGRGQVNTEAFF
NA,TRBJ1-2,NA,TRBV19,TGTGCCAGTAGTATTGGTGAACAGTGGTTTGGCTACACCTTC,CASSIGEQWFGYTF
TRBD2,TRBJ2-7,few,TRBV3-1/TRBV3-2,TGTGCCAGCAGCCAAGTAGCGGGAGGGCGCGAGCAGTACTTC,CASSQVAGGREQYF
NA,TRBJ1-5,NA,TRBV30,TGTGCCTGGAGCACAGGAGATAATCAGCCCCAGCATTTT,CAWSTGDNQPQHF
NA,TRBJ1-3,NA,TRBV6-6,TGTGCCAGCAACCAGCAGGGTGGTACTGGAAACACCATATATTTT,CASNQQGGTGNTIYF
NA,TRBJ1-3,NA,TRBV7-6,TGTGCCAGCAGCCAGAACAGGGATGGAAACACCATATATTTT,CASSQNRDGNTIYF
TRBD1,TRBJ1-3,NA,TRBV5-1,TGCGCCAGCAGCCCTTTTTGGGACAGCTCTGGAAACACCATATATTTT,CASSPFWDSSGNTIYF
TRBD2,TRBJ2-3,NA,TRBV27,TGTGCCAGCCGGACTAGCGGGCCCACCACAGATACGCAGTATTTT,CASRTSGPTTDTQYF
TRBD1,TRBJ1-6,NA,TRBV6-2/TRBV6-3,TGTGCCAGCAGTGCGACAGGGGTGTCACCCCTCCACTTT,CASSATGVSPLHF
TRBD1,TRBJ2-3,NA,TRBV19,TGTGCCAGTAGTGGACAGGGTTTGGGCACAGATACGCAGTATTTT,CASSGQGLGTDTQYF
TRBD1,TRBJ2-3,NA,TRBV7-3,TGTGCCAGCAGCCCCAGACAGGGGCGGGGAGATACGCAGTATTTT,CASSPRQGRGDTQYF
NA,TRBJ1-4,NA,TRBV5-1,TGCGCCAGCAGCTCGGCCCTCAGGGATCCGCCTGGGGATGGGGAAAAACTGTTTTTT,CASSSALRDPPGDGEKLFF
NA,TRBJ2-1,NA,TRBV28,TGTGCCAGCAGCAGCAGCGCACAGGGTGGCAATGAGCAGTTCTTC,CASSSSAQGGNEQFF
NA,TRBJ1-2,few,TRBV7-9,TGTGCCAGCAGCTTAGAGGGAGGGTACGGCTACACCTTC,CASSLEGGYGYTF
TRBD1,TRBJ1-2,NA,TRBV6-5,TGTGCCAGCAGTTACGTGGGACAGCATAACTATGGCTACACCTTC,CASSYVGQHNYGYTF
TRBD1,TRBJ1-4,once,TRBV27,TGTGCCAGCAGTACGGACAGGGAAGGGTGGGCTAATGAAAAACTGTTTTTT,CASSTDREGWANEKLFF
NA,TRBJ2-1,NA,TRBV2,TGTGCCAGCAGTGTAGCTAGCGCAATAACCTACAATGAGCAGTTCTTC,CASSVASAITYNEQFF
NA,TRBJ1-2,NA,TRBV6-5,TGTGCCAGCACCCAGGGGCTCTATGGCTACACCTTC,CASTQGLYGYTF
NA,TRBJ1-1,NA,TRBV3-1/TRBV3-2,TGTGCCAGCAGCCAAGGCAGGGGTTTCTCTGAAGCTTTCTTT,CASSQGRGFSEAFF
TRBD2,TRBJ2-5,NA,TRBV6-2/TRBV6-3,TGTGCCAGCAGTTACTCGGGACTAGCGGGAAAAGAGACCCAGTACTTC,CASSYSGLAGKETQYF
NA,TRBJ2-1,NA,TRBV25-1,TGTGCCAGCAGTGAATTTAGCGGAGCCTACAATGAGCAGTTCTTC,CASSEFSGAYNEQFF
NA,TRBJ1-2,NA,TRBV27,TGTGCCAGCAGTTTATCAGGGGGTGGTGGCTACACCTTC,CASSLSGGGGYTF
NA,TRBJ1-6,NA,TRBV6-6,TGTGCCAGCAGTTACATGGCTTATAATTCACCCCTCCACTTT,CASSYMAYNSPLHF